This T cell receptor beta chain was sequenced in a study of radiotherapy plus CTLA-4 blockade in lung cancer. Study information: In around 17% of patients, objective responses were seen; 30% to 35% had disease control.

CDR1 is MDHEN, CDR2 SYDVKM, per germline. The CDR3 is made up of 15 amino acids. Trimming took 10 bases from V and 2 from J; bases not matched to a gene: 13. Comment on this clone: Its matching antigen is unknown.

The data were produced by immunoSEQ multiplex PCR, yet TCRdb's version contains in-frame clones alone and is incomplete. Of under 110,000 clones in the sample, about 85% were seen once. With ipilimumab providing CTLA-4 blockade, focal radiation was administered to patients who had chemo-refractory metastatic non-small-cell lung cancer. General study findings and limits: According to reports, early shifts in blood T cell clones, alongside interferon-beta, forecast response most accurately. In blood, after radiotherapy plus ipilimumab, tumor-derived TCR clones expanded.

This specimen was peripheral blood, taken from a patient treated with radiotherapy plus ipilimumab. The source of this sequence is a human donor with non-small cell lung cancer that progressed on radiotherapy plus ipilimumab. Some clones in this sample may be carry-over from other donors' samples. The chain is built from TRBV28 and TRBJ1-2; 7 positions match TRBD1. Here the CDR3 reads CATSGGGEQNYGYTF. The CDR3 coding sequence is TGTGCCACCTCGGGAGGGGGCGAACAGAACTATGGCTACACCTTC.